Below are 9 T cell receptor beta chains sequenced from a single sample in a study of human T cells and chemical hapten exposure. Specified time point: patch test 2, 6 weeks after DPC sensitization. The treatment denotes: therapeutic diphenylcyclopropenone sensitization with weekly scalp DPC. TCRdb itself ran the RACE reads through MiXCR, one entry per CDR3 protein. The data show a few hundred thousand distinct CDR3 sequences, about 6.9% seen once. The sample in question was whole blood, obtained in connection with sensitization to the hapten diphenylcyclopropenone (DPC). These receptors were taken from a woman younger than 30 with alopecia areata. Some clones in this sample may be carry-over from other donors' samples.

This clonotype was picked up a small number of times. CDR3 residues: CASSHPRGKLSLHF. In DNA, the CDR3 is TGTGCCAGCAGTCACCCCCGGGGGAAGTTGTCCCTCCACTTT. This chain joins TRBV12-3 or TRBV12-4 and TRBJ1-6; weak D call: TRBD1 (5 bases). The V end was cut by 5 bases, the J end by 14 bases, with 19 bases between. The length of the CDR3 is 14 residues.

There are many counts of this clonotype. This chain joins TRBV6-2 or TRBV6-3 and TRBJ2-1; D is undetermined. V was trimmed by 2 bases and J by 9 bases, leaving 5 bases between them. Germline CDR1 is MNHEY and CDR2 is SVGEGT. The CDR3 contains 11 residues. CDR3 bases: TGTGCCAGCAGTTACGTCGGTGAGCAGTTCTTC. Translated: CASSYVGEQFF.

This clonotype was observed many times. V is TRBV28 and J is TRBJ1-1; D gene unclear. Trimming shortened V by 6 bases and J by 1 base, and 9 bases separated the two germline ends. Germline lookup yields CDR1 MDHEN and CDR2 SYDVKM. There are 13 residues in the CDR3. The CDR3 region has the DNA TGTGCCAGCAGCCAGCCAGGGAACACTGAAGCTTTCTTT. Translated: CASSQPGNTEAFF.

V gene TRBV20-1 combines with J gene TRBJ2-2; 9 bases agree with TRBD2. The V segment lost 3 bases and the J segment 2 bases; nucleotides outside the gene matches: 7. The CDR3 spans 16 residues. Germline values: CDR1 DFQATT, CDR2 SNEGSKA (reference sequence). The DNA of the CDR3 is TGCAGTGCTAGTAACCTAGCGGGATTTAACACCGGGGAGCTGTTTTTT. Its translation: CSASNLAGFNTGELFF.

This clonotype was seen more than once but under ten times. This chain joins TRBV13 and TRBJ1-2; the D is unclear. CDR1 PRHDT and CDR2 FYEKMQ come from the germline V gene (reference sequence). The CDR3 is 13 amino acids. The ends were cut back, 4 bases at V and 2 bases at J, with 8 bases in the middle. This CDR3 reads CASSSEGNYGYTF. The DNA for the CDR3 is TGTGCCAGCAGCTCTGAGGGAAACTATGGCTACACCTTC. The full variable domain, its missing parts supplied by reference TRBV13 and TRBJ1-2, is AAGVIQSPRHLIKEKRETATLKCYPIPRHDTVYWYQQGPGQDPQFLISFYEKMQSDKGSIPDRFSAQQFSDYHSELNMSSLELGDSALYFCASSSEGNYGYTFGSGTRLTVV.

J is TRBJ1-2 and V is TRBV2; tentatively, D is TRBD1 (5 bases). Deletions cut 2 bases from V and 6 bases from J, with 13 bases between. Germline assignment: CDR1 SNHLY and CDR2 FYNNEI. This CDR3 contains 14 residues. DNA for the CDR3: TGTGCCAGCAGTGAACGTAGGCAGGGCCATGGCTACACCTTC. It codes for CASSERRQGHGYTF.

This clonotype appeared many times. V gene TRBV10-2 combines with J gene TRBJ2-3, with a tentative D call TRBD2 (6 bases). The CDR3 contains 14 residues. V dropped 0 bases and J dropped 8 bases, with 12 bases sitting between them. Germline lookup yields CDR1 WSHSY and CDR2 SAAADI. The CDR3 protein is CASSESTGEGTQYF. The CDR3 DNA is TGCGCCAGCAGTGAGTCGACGGGGGAAGGTACGCAGTATTTT.

This clonotype appeared many times. The chain recombines TRBV6-2 or TRBV6-3 with TRBJ1-6, with TRBD1 as a possible D gene (5 bases). The germline V and J ends were trimmed by 1 base and 6 bases, with 13 bases remaining between them. This CDR3 region has 16 residues. Germline assignment: CDR1 MNHEY and CDR2 SVGEGT. This chain's CDR3 is CASSYLLGDRNSPLHF. CDR3 DNA: TGTGCCAGCAGTTACTTATTAGGGGACCGTAATTCACCCCTCCACTTT.

This clonotype has just a few counts. The V and J genes are TRBV12-3 or TRBV12-4 and TRBJ1-1, with D possibly being TRBD1 (5 bases). V was cut by 7 bases and J by 8 bases, with 23 bases left in between. CDR3 length equals 15 residues. CDR3 protein: CASNYPGGPSGEAFF. In DNA, the CDR3 is TGTGCCAGCAACTACCCGGGGGGACCCAGCGGGGAAGCTTTCTTT.